The 14 T cell receptor beta chains below were found in one sample sequenced in a study of cytotoxic CD8 clonotypes in ibrutinib-treated CLL. The protocol was immunoSEQ multiplex PCR, while the TCRdb copy is restricted to in-frame clones and leaves out a portion. This table has 100,000 or so clones, approximately 58% appearing once. Sequenced material: PBMCs, taken after 24 months of ibrutinib treatment. The origin of the receptors is a human donor with chronic lymphocytic leukemia.

The chain employs TRBV28 and TRBJ1-4; a weak D match, TRBD1 (5 bases). The germline CDR1 and CDR2 sequences are MDHEN and SYDVKM. This CDR3 has 15 residues. V was cut by 5 bases and J by 8 bases, with 18 bases left in between. CDR3 region: CASSGQGGLVEKLFF. The CDR3 region has the DNA TGTGCCAGCAGTGGGCAGGGAGGGTTGGTGGAAAAACTGTTTTTT. Complete variable domain (other parts from reference TRBV28 and TRBJ1-4): DVKVTQSSRYLVKRTGEKVFLECVQDMDHENMFWYRQDPGLGLRLIYFSYDVKMKEKGDIPEGYSVSREKKERFSLILESASTNQTSMYLCASSGQGGLVEKLFFGSGTQLSVL.

The chain links TRBV6-5 to TRBJ1-1, with TRBD1 matching over 9 bases. Germline assignment: CDR1 MNHEY and CDR2 SVGAGI. The length of the CDR3 is 14 residues. V was pared by 5 bases and J by 8 bases, with 9 bases of the junction left unmatched. CDR3 bases: TGTGCCAGCAGTCCGGACAGGGGCGGGCCAGAAGCTTTCTTT. Its translation: CASSPDRGGPEAFF.

This chain links TRBV10-1 with TRBJ2-6, with 7 nucleotides matching TRBD1. The CDR3 loop spans 18 amino acids. The V and J ends lost 4 bases and 2 bases, in that order; junction bases with no gene match: 11. CDR1 is WNHNN and CDR2 is SYGVQD in the germline V gene (reference sequence). The CDR3 protein is CASSGPTTGVTGANVLTF. CDR3 nucleotides: TGCGCCAGCAGTGGCCCTACCACAGGGGTAACTGGGGCCAACGTCCTGACTTTC.

This chain joins TRBV7-7 and TRBJ2-2, with TRBD2 identical over 7 bases. The CDR3 runs 15 residues. The germline CDR1 and CDR2 sequences are SSHAT and FNYEAQ (reference sequence). The J segment lost 7 bases and the V segment lost 4 bases, leaving 9 bases of the junction unmatched. This CDR3 is CASSSATGGGGELFF. In DNA, the CDR3 is TGTGCCAGCAGCTCAGCCACGGGAGGCGGCGGGGAGCTGTTTTTT.

The rearrangement uses TRBV6-5 and TRBJ2-5, with TRBD2 matching over 9 bases. There are 12 residues in the CDR3. Germline V gives CDR1 MNHEY, CDR2 SVGAGI. V shed 7 bases and J 9 bases; nucleotides not matched to a gene: 6. The CDR3 DNA is TGTGCCAGCACCTCCCCTAGCGGGGCCCAGTACTTC. This encodes CASTSPSGAQYF.

This clone was detected many times. V is TRBV30 and J is TRBJ2-5, with 9 bases aligning to TRBD2. J was trimmed by 2 bases and V by 5 bases; bases with no gene match: 18. Germline values: CDR1 GTSNPN, CDR2 SVGIG (reference sequence). This CDR3 comprises 18 residues. Here the CDR3 DNA reads TGTGCCTGGCGCTCCACAGACTGGGCTAGCGGGGTTCAAGAGACCCAGTACTTC. Protein product: CAWRSTDWASGVQETQYF.

The chain couples TRBV5-1 to TRBJ1-1, with no clear D. Deletions cut 4 bases from V and 1 base from J, with 8 bases between. Per germline, CDR1 SGHRS and CDR2 YFSETQ. CDR3 length equals 13 residues. The CDR3 protein is CASSAERNTEAFF. CDR3 nucleotides: TGCGCCAGCAGCGCTGAGAGGAACACTGAAGCTTTCTTT.

The rearrangement joins TRBV10-3 to TRBJ2-7; D unclear. V dropped 0 bases and J dropped 3 bases, with 18 bases sitting between them. This CDR3 has 17 residues. CDR1 and CDR2 (germline): ENHRY, SYGVKD. In nucleotides, the CDR3 is TGTGCCATCAGTGAGTCGAAGTTGGGTGGTGTCAGCTACGAGCAGTACTTC. This encodes CAISESKLGGVSYEQYF.

The rearrangement uses TRBV30 and TRBJ2-5; the D gene is possibly TRBD2 (5 bases). V was trimmed by 4 bases and J by 2 bases, leaving 11 bases between them. The CDR3 has 13 amino acids. CDR1 is GTSNPN, CDR2 SVGIG, per germline (reference sequence). CDR3 bases: TGTGCCTGGAAATTGAGCGGTCAAGAGACCCAGTACTTC. Translation gives CAWKLSGQETQYF. The variable domain in full, with the rest retrieved from reference TRBV30 and TRBJ2-5, is SQTIHQWPATLVQPVGSPLSLECTVEGTSNPNLYWYRQAAGRGLQLLFYSVGIGQISSEVPQNLSASRPQDRQFILSSKKLLLSDSGFYLCAWKLSGQETQYFGPGTRLLVL.

This clone is a singleton in its sample. This chain links TRBV6-6 with TRBJ2-7; unclear D gene. Deletions cut 5 bases from V and 3 bases from J, with 11 bases between. In germline, CDR1 is MNHNY, CDR2 SVGAGI (reference sequence). The length of the CDR3 is 13 residues. The DNA for the CDR3 is TGTGCCAGCAGTCCCTCGCCCATCTACGAGCAGTACTTC. The encoded protein is CASSPSPIYEQYF.

The rearrangement uses TRBV9 and TRBJ1-6; perhaps TRBD1 as D (5 bases). Germline CDR1 reads SGDLS; CDR2 reads YYNGEE. This CDR3 is 15 amino acids long. Trimming stripped 3 bases from V and 13 bases from J, with 20 bases between. CDR3 sequence reads: CASSGRDPGGGPLHF. Here the CDR3 DNA reads TGTGCCAGCAGCGGCCGGGACCCGGGGGGGGGTCCCCTCCACTTT.

The genes are TRBV5-4 and TRBJ2-1; tentative D call: TRBD1 (6 bases). The germline CDR1 and CDR2 sequences are SGHNT and YYREEE (reference sequence). V dropped 4 bases and J dropped 6 bases, with 17 bases sitting between them. This CDR3 region has 15 residues. CDR3 in amino acids: CASSLDSQTFNEQFF. The CDR3, as DNA: TGTGCCAGCAGCCTGGACAGTCAGACCTTCAATGAGCAGTTCTTC.

V is TRBV27 and J is TRBJ1-2, with D perhaps matching TRBD1 (6 bases). This CDR3 region has 15 residues. V was trimmed by 7 bases and J by 1 base, leaving 16 bases between them. CDR1 is MNHEY and CDR2 is SMNVEV in the germline V gene (reference sequence). The CDR3: CASKRGGGNNYGYTF. The CDR3 DNA follows: TGTGCCAGCAAAAGGGGAGGGGGGAATAACTATGGCTACACCTTC.

V and J are TRBV6-1 and TRBJ1-5, with D possibly TRBD1 on 6 matching bases. With 10 bases removed from V and 2 bases from J, the gap between germline ends came to 18 bases. The CDR3 totals 15 residues. Germline V gene sequence: CDR1 MNHNS, CDR2 SASEGT. The CDR3 loop is CATLLDRRGNQPQHF. Here the CDR3 DNA reads TGTGCCACCTTACTCGACAGGAGGGGCAATCAGCCCCAGCATTTT.